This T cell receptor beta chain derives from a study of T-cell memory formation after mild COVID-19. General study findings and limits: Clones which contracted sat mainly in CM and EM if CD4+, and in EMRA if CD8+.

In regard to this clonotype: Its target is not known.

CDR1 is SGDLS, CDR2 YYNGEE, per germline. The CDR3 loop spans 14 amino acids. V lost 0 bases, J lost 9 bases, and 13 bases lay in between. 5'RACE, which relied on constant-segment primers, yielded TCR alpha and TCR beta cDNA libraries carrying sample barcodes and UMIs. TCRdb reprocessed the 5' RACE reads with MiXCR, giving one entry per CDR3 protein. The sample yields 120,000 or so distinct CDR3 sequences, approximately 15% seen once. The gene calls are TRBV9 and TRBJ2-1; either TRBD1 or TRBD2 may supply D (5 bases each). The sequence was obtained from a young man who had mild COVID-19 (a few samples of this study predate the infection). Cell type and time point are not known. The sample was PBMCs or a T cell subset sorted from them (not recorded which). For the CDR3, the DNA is TGTGCCAGCAGCGTAGGAGAAATTGGGGGTGAGCAGTTCTTC. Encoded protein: CASSVGEIGGEQFF.